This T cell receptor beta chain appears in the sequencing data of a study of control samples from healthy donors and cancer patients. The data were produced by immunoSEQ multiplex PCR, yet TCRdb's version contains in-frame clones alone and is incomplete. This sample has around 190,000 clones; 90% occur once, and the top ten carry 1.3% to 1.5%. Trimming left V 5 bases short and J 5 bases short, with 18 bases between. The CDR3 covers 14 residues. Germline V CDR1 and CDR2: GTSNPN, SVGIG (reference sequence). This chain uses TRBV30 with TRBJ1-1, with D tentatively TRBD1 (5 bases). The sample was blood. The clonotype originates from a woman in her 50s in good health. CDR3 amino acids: CAWSGRTGRTEAFF. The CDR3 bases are TGTGCCTGGTCGGGAAGGACGGGACGGACTGAAGCTTTCTTT.